What follows are 28 T cell receptor beta chains derived from one specimen sequenced in a study of T-cell reconstitution after alpha-beta-depleted transplantation in children. Unique molecular identifiers tagged the TCRbeta library. TCRdb fed the PCR reads into MiXCR, producing one record per CDR3 protein. The table lists about 830,000 distinct CDR3 sequences, 16% of them singletons. The sample here was PBMCs, mostly from graft donor cells, taken 360 days after TCRalphabeta/CD19-depleted stem cell transplant. The receptors here all came from a male patient younger than 18 who had a stem cell transplant for acute lymphoblastic leukemia, so the T cells may come from the graft donor.

For the CDR3, the DNA is TGTGCCAGCAGTTACCAACCGCAAGAGACCCAGTACTTC. Its protein is CASSYQPQETQYF. The V call is TRBV6-6, the J call TRBJ2-5; D remains unclear. CDR1 and CDR2 (germline): MNHNY, SVGAGI (reference sequence). The CDR3 length is 13 residues. V shed 2 bases and J shed 2 bases, with 6 bases lying between them.

The chain couples TRBV6-5 to TRBJ1-2, with no clear D. The V gene's germline CDR1 is MNHEY and CDR2 SVGAGI. The CDR3 spans 13 residues. V was cut by 2 bases and J by 8 bases, with 12 bases left in between. In DNA, the CDR3 is TGTGCCAGCAGTTACACCCCCGGGGAGGGCTACACCTTC. It yields the protein CASSYTPGEGYTF.

This clonotype was observed a handful of times. This chain joins TRBV19 and TRBJ2-7, with 7 bases fitting TRBD1. Per the germline V gene, CDR1 is LNHDA and CDR2 is SQIVND (reference sequence). With V trimmed by 9 bases and J by 3 bases, 8 bases remained unmatched. The CDR3 extends over 13 amino acids. CDR3 amino acids: CASSGTALYEQYF. CDR3 bases: TGTGCCAGCTCCGGGACAGCGCTCTACGAGCAGTACTTC. The whole variable domain, remainder taken from reference TRBV19 and TRBJ2-7, is DGGITQSPKYLFRKEGQNVTLSCEQNLNHDAMYWYRQDPGQGLRLIYYSQIVNDFQKGDIAEGYSVSREKKESFPLTVTSAQKNPTAFYLCASSGTALYEQYFGPGTRLTVT.

V is TRBV3-1 and J is TRBJ2-7; no clear D. Germline lookup yields CDR1 LGHDT and CDR2 YNNKEL (reference sequence). The V gene lost 1 base and the J gene lost 4 bases, with 8 bases spanning the gap. CDR3 length: 13 amino acids. The CDR3, as DNA: TGTGCCAGCAGCCAAGCAGCGATTTACGAGCAGTACTTC. It translates to CASSQAAIYEQYF.

A few counts support this clonotype. The V and J genes are TRBV29-1 and TRBJ1-5; possibly TRBD1 for D (5 bases). This CDR3 has 13 amino acids. Germline CDR1 SQVTM, CDR2 ANQGSEA. Trimming left V 5 bases short and J 1 base short, with 9 bases between. The CDR3 region has the DNA TGCAGCGTTTACCCAGGGAGCAATCAGCCCCAGCATTTT. It yields the protein CSVYPGSNQPQHF. The full variable domain, with the rest looked up from reference TRBV29-1 and TRBJ1-5, is SAVISQKPSRDICQRGTSLTIQCQVDSQVTMMFWYRQQPGQSLTLIATANQGSEATYESGFVIDKFPISRPNLTFSTLTVSNMSPEDSSIYLCSVYPGSNQPQHFGDGTRLSIL.

This clonotype was observed a handful of times. This chain links TRBV11-2 with TRBJ2-4; the match to TRBD2 covers 9 bases. J gave up 16 bases and V 1 base, and 5 bases lay outside the gene matches. Germline-derived CDR1 and CDR2 are SGHAT and FQNNGV. The CDR3 runs to 12 residues. The CDR3 region is CASSLAGTSSYF. The DNA of the CDR3 is TGTGCCAGCAGCTTAGCGGGGACTAGCAGTTACTTC.

This clonotype was seen only a few times. In nucleotides, the CDR3 is TGTGCCAGCAGCTTGTGGGCGGGACAGTACAATGAGCAGTTCTTC. This encodes CASSLWAGQYNEQFF. The chain carries TRBV6-1 and TRBJ2-1; tentative D call: TRBD1 (7 bases). CDR3 length: 15 amino acids. Between the trimmed V and J ends, which lost 6 bases and 4 bases, there was a span of 16 bases. From germline, CDR1 is MNHNS and CDR2 SASEGT.

CDR3 DNA sequence: TGTGCCAGCAGTTTGGGACTCTCGAACACCGGGGAGCTGTTTTTT. This encodes CASSLGLSNTGELFF. The chain is built from TRBV12-3 or TRBV12-4 and TRBJ2-2; a possible D gene is TRBD2 (6 bases). CDR3 length equals 15 residues. Trimming stripped 3 bases from V and 0 bases from J, with 8 bases between.

This clonotype was detected a few times. This chain uses TRBV4-1 with TRBJ2-3; 8 nucleotides match TRBD1. The V gene end was trimmed by 5 bases and the J gene end by 6 bases; junction bases not matched to a gene: 13. Germline V gene sequence: CDR1 MGHRA, CDR2 YSYEKL. The CDR3 runs to 16 residues. CDR3: CASSGFRGPFTDTQYF. The CDR3 nucleotides are TGCGCCAGCAGCGGATTCAGGGGGCCTTTTACCGATACGCAGTATTTT.

V and J are TRBV4-1 and TRBJ2-5; 11 nucleotides match TRBD2. V lost 4 bases and J lost 6; bases outside the gene matches: 7. Germline lookup yields CDR1 MGHRA and CDR2 YSYEKL. The CDR3 has 15 amino acids. CDR3 DNA sequence: TGCGCCAGCAGCCCCCTAGCGGGAGGCGACAAGACCCAGTACTTC. Its translation: CASSPLAGGDKTQYF.

This clonotype has just a few counts. The CDR3 loop is CASRVQGAGTGELFF. The CDR3 DNA sequence: TGTGCCAGCAGGGTACAGGGGGCTGGCACCGGGGAGCTGTTTTTT. This rearrangement joins TRBV3-1 to TRBJ2-2; 9 bases agree with TRBD1. V trimming: 6 bases; J trimming: 4 bases; junction bases outside the gene matches: 6. The CDR3 runs to 15 residues. Germline V lookup: CDR1 LGHDT, CDR2 YNNKEL (reference sequence).

This clonotype was observed a handful of times. The chain combines TRBV4-1 with TRBJ1-2; D uncertain. Germline assignment: CDR1 MGHRA and CDR2 YSYEKL. The CDR3 sequence is 14 residues long. V was pared by 2 bases and J by 4 bases, with 11 bases between. CDR3 sequence reads: CASSQPQASYGYTF. The CDR3 region has the DNA TGCGCCAGCAGCCAACCCCAGGCCTCCTATGGCTACACCTTC.

This clonotype turned up a few times. CDR3 DNA sequence: TGTGCCAGCAGCTTAGGGCCTTCGACGCCATACGAGCAGTACTTC. Translated, it gives CASSLGPSTPYEQYF. The rearrangement links TRBV7-9 to TRBJ2-7; D ambiguous. From germline, CDR1 is SEHNR and CDR2 FQNEAQ (reference sequence). Trimming pared 1 base from V and 4 bases from J, leaving 14 bases between. This CDR3 has 15 amino acids.

The sample holds many counts of this clonotype. V gene TRBV7-8 combines with J gene TRBJ2-7; weak D call: TRBD1 (5 bases). V lost 5 bases and J 6 bases, leaving 11 bases between the germline ends. Germline V gives CDR1 SGHVS, CDR2 FQNEAQ. The CDR3 is made up of 12 amino acids. Here the CDR3 reads CASSPQGIEQYF. CDR3 coding DNA: TGTGCCAGCAGCCCTCAGGGTATCGAGCAGTACTTC. Together with reference TRBV7-8 and TRBJ2-7, the CDR3 gives the full variable domain: GAGVSQSPRYKVAKRGQDVALRCDPISGHVSLFWYQQALGQGPEFLTYFQNEAQLDKSGLPSDRFFAERPEGSVSTLKIQRTQQEDSAVYLCASSPQGIEQYFGPGTRLTVT.

This clonotype was counted many times. The genes are TRBV20-1 and TRBJ2-7; tentatively, D is TRBD1 (7 bases). This CDR3 spans 16 amino acids. Germline V CDR1 and CDR2: DFQATT, SNEGSKA (reference sequence). V lost 3 bases and J 1 base, leaving 19 bases between the germline ends. In DNA form, the CDR3 reads TGCAGTGCTAGGGTACGGGGCGGGACAGTGTCCTACGAGCAGTACTTC. This encodes CSARVRGGTVSYEQYF.

V usage is TRBV7-3 and J usage is TRBJ1-1; D call uncertain. V shed 0 bases and J shed 4 bases, with 6 bases lying between them. The CDR3 consists of 13 residues. Germline values: CDR1 SGHTA, CDR2 FQGTGA. The CDR3 sequence is CASSLTASTEAFF. DNA of the CDR3: TGTGCCAGCAGCTTAACTGCGAGCACTGAAGCTTTCTTT.

V is TRBV14 and J is TRBJ2-3, with 10 bases lining up with TRBD2. V shed 0 bases, J shed 1 base, and the junction held 10 bases outside the gene matches. CDR3 length: 19 amino acids. Germline CDR1 reads SGHDN; CDR2 reads FVKESK. DNA of the CDR3: TGTGCCAGCAGCCAAGATCCAAATTACCTAGCGGGAGGCACAGATACGCAGTATTTT. The encoded protein is CASSQDPNYLAGGTDTQYF.

At least ten counts were recorded for this clonotype. The V and J genes are TRBV5-1 and TRBJ2-3, with D maybe TRBD2 (5 bases). Trimming left V 6 bases short and J 4 bases short, with 12 bases between. The V gene's germline CDR1 is SGHRS and CDR2 YFSETQ. The CDR3 spans 13 residues. As DNA, the CDR3 is TGCGCCAGCACCTCCGGAGGCGCAGATACGCAGTATTTT. Protein sequence: CASTSGGADTQYF.

This clonotype turned up a few times. One end of the junction does not line up with germline, which may come from a read error. This rearrangement joins TRBV18 to TRBJ2-5; D not certain. CDR3 length: 12 residues. CDR1 is KGHSH and CDR2 is LQKENI in the germline V gene. The CDR3: CASSPPNRGPSF. The CDR3 DNA sequence: TGTGCCAGCTCACCACCGAACCGCGGACCCTCGTTC.

This clonotype occurred many times. The gene calls are TRBV20-1 and TRBJ2-3, with D tentatively TRBD1 or TRBD2 (7 bases each). The CDR3 runs 15 residues. The germline gives CDR1 DFQATT, CDR2 SNEGSKA (reference sequence). The V gene lost 5 bases and the J gene lost 0 bases, with 15 bases spanning the gap. DNA for the CDR3: TGCAGTGCTTACGACCAGGGGGGGAGCACAGATACGCAGTATTTT. This encodes CSAYDQGGSTDTQYF.

This clonotype was seen more than once but under ten times. V and J are TRBV18 and TRBJ2-7, with D possibly TRBD2 on 6 matching bases. The V gene's germline CDR1 is KGHSH and CDR2 LQKENI. Trimming removed 9 bases from V and 7 bases from J, with 22 bases in between. This CDR3 is built from 14 residues. The CDR3: CASSTPAGWGEQYF. Here the CDR3 DNA reads TGTGCCAGTTCGACACCTGCGGGGTGGGGGGAGCAGTACTTC.

The chain has TRBV7-9 and TRBJ2-1; 10 bases match TRBD2. The germline V gene has CDR1 SEHNR and CDR2 FQNEAQ (reference sequence). V dropped 8 bases and J dropped 2; count of bases not matched to a gene: 6. The CDR3 totals 15 residues. The DNA of the CDR3 is TGTGCCAGCCGGGAGCGGGAGGGGACCTACAATGAGCAGTTCTTC. This encodes CASREREGTYNEQFF.

The CDR3 DNA follows: TGTGCCATCGAGGGGGGGGGCGAGCAGTACTTC. This translates into CAIEGGGEQYF. The chain links TRBV10-3 to TRBJ2-7, with D possibly TRBD2 on 7 matching bases. Germline lookup yields CDR1 ENHRY and CDR2 SYGVKD. CDR3 size: 11 residues. V lost 8 bases and J 6 bases, leaving 11 bases between the germline ends.

This clonotype has just a few counts. Lacking the conserved final phenylalanine or tryptophan, this CDR3 likely reflects a read error. The genes are TRBV29-1 and TRBJ2-1, with D perhaps matching TRBD2 (5 bases). CDR3 size: 13 residues. Trimming shortened V by 7 bases and J by 7 bases, and 17 bases separated the two germline ends. Germline-derived CDR1 and CDR2 are SQVTM and ANQGSEA. The CDR3 spells CSAPGTSKNEQFL. The CDR3 region has the DNA TGCAGCGCCCCCGGAACTAGTAAAAATGAGCAGTTCCTC.

V and J are TRBV3-1 and TRBJ1-3; possible D gene TRBD1, 6 bases. V was pared by 0 bases and J by 7 bases, with 13 bases between. The CDR3 has 15 amino acids. Germline-derived CDR1 and CDR2 are LGHDT and YNNKEL (reference sequence). This CDR3 reads CASSQDEGVGNTIYF. The DNA for the CDR3 is TGTGCCAGCAGCCAAGATGAGGGGGTCGGGAACACCATATATTTT.

This clonotype was observed at least ten times. J is TRBJ2-2 and V is TRBV4-1; D possibly corresponds to TRBD1 (5 bases). The CDR3 consists of 14 residues. Deletions cut 6 bases from V and 5 bases from J, with 13 bases between. The germline CDR1 and CDR2 sequences are MGHRA and YSYEKL. CDR3 nucleotides: TGCGCCAGCAGGAGCAGGGTAACGACCGGGGAGCTGTTTTTT. Translation gives CASRSRVTTGELFF.

This clonotype showed up just a few times. The gene calls are TRBV5-1 and TRBJ2-1, with 7 bases matching TRBD1. V lost 4 bases and J lost 4; bases outside the gene matches: 11. This CDR3 spans 16 amino acids. CDR1 is SGHRS and CDR2 is YFSETQ in the germline V gene. CDR3 residues: CASSPAAGTDYNEQFF. For the CDR3, the DNA is TGCGCCAGCAGCCCCGCCGCCGGGACAGATTACAATGAGCAGTTCTTC.

This clonotype has more than one count but fewer than ten. V usage is TRBV24-1 and J usage is TRBJ2-3; 8 nucleotides match TRBD2. This CDR3 contains 16 residues. Germline trimming cut 4 bases from V and 2 bases from J; bases unmatched to any gene: 7. Germline V gives CDR1 KGHDR, CDR2 SFDVKD. The CDR3 sequence is CATSDRSGRTTDTQYF. The CDR3 region has the DNA TGTGCCACCAGTGACCGGAGCGGGAGAACCACAGATACGCAGTATTTT.